One sample yielded the 2 T cell receptor beta chains listed below, sequenced in a study of CXCR3-negative and CXCR3-positive naive CD8 T cells. UMI-tagged TRB cDNA libraries were built via 5' RACE. Following a re-call of the 5' RACE reads, TCRdb has one entry per CDR3 protein and lacks DNA. This listing includes approximately 60,000 distinct CDR3 sequences. Sequences were obtained from memory CD8+ T cells from blood. These receptors were collected from a human donor in good health. Some clones in this sample may be carry-over from other donors' samples.

This chain uses TRBV29-1 with TRBJ2-7. The length of the CDR3 is 12 residues. Germline V gene lookup returns CDR1 SQVTM and CDR2 ANQGSEA. CDR3 sequence: CSVGPASYEQYF.

By frequency, this clonotype is medium-sized (0.01 to 0.1%). V and J are TRBV25-1 and TRBJ1-1. The germline CDR1 and CDR2 sequences are MGHDK and SYGVNS. This CDR3 contains 13 residues. CDR3 protein: CASSDRQFREAFF.